A selection of T cell receptor beta chains follows, all from one sample in a study of blood T cell repertoires in COVID-19. TCRdb's copy holds only in-frame clones and misses some; the assay was immunoSEQ multiplex PCR. The sample holds about 150,000 clones; 80% to 85% are singletons and the top ten take roughly 2.8%. Sequences were obtained from peripheral blood. These TCRs come from a woman aged 55-75 years with acute or convalescent COVID-19. The CDR3 runs from the conserved cysteine through the conserved F or W. The order of the fields is V gene, CDR3 length, clone size, D gene, J gene, CDR3 protein, CDR3 DNA. The D gene is left open where the match is weak. A clone size is listed for some rows: how often the clone was seen (once, few, many), or a class if it is expanded.

>TRBV5-1|14|NA|NA|TRBJ1-1
CASSSGRGDTEAFF
TGCGCCAGCAGCTCCGGGAGGGGGGACACTGAAGCTTTCTTT
>TRBV19|15|NA|TRBD1|TRBJ2-2
CASRRQGPIAGELFF
TGTGCCAGTAGGAGACAGGGGCCTATTGCCGGGGAGCTGTTTTTT
>TRBV25-1|12|many|TRBD1|TRBJ1-6
CASRRQGLPLHF
TGTGCCAGCAGAAGACAGGGATTACCCCTCCACTTT
>TRBV29-1|15|NA|TRBD2|TRBJ2-7
CSVLGGGWSSYEQYF
TGCAGCGTCCTGGGGGGGGGATGGAGCTCCTACGAGCAGTACTTC
>TRBV6-4|15|once|TRBD1|TRBJ1-1
CASSDSTGGRTEAFF
TGTGCCAGCAGTGACTCGACAGGGGGCCGAACTGAAGCTTTCTTT
>TRBV5-1|16|few|NA|TRBJ1-3
CASSLYGGGPGNTIYF
TGCGCCAGCAGCTTGTACGGGGGAGGGCCTGGAAACACCATATATTTT
>TRBV29-1|14|NA|NA|TRBJ1-1
CSVESAQGNTEAFF
TGCAGCGTTGAGTCGGCACAGGGTAACACTGAAGCTTTCTTT
>TRBV28|16|NA|NA|TRBJ1-6
CASSLRGSSYNSPLHF
TGTGCCAGCAGTTTAAGGGGGAGCTCCTATAATTCACCCCTCCACTTT
>TRBV12-3/TRBV12-4|11|NA|NA|TRBJ2-5
CASSSEETQYF
TGTGCCAGCAGTTCAGAAGAGACCCAGTACTTC
>TRBV4-1|14|few|TRBD1|TRBJ1-2
CASSKGQGAGGYTF
TGCGCCAGCAGCAAGGGACAGGGGGCGGGGGGCTACACCTTC
>TRBV6-2/TRBV6-3|12|NA|NA|TRBJ1-5
CASSAYNQPQHF
TGTGCCAGCAGTGCCTACAATCAGCCCCAGCATTTT
>TRBV2|10|many|NA|TRBJ1-1
CASTLTEAFF
TGTGCCAGCACCCTCACTGAAGCTTTCTTT
>TRBV10-2|13|NA|TRBD1|TRBJ2-7
CASRTGLTYEQYF
TGCGCCAGCAGGACAGGGCTCACCTACGAGCAGTACTTC
>TRBV24-1|14|NA|TRBD1|TRBJ1-2
CATSDSDRVTGYTF
TGTGCCACCAGTGATTCGGACAGGGTTACTGGCTACACCTTC
>TRBV18|16|NA|NA|TRBJ1-2
CASSPSGPRSDYGYTF
TGTGCCAGCTCACCAAGCGGCCCGCGGAGTGACTATGGCTACACCTTC